The subject of this entry is one T cell receptor (beta chain). Looked up from germline, CDR1 is MNHEY and CDR2 is SVGAGI. Trimming at V came to 0 bases and at J to 0 bases, leaving 3 bases not matched to a gene. CDR3 length: 16 residues. The data were obtained in a study of OX40 agonist ivuxolimab in advanced cancers. Across the study: In this cohort, patients received ivuxolimab, an agonistic anti-OX40 (CD134) antibody. Participants averaged 60 years of age (range 23 to 79) and were around 80% male. Patients with prior anti-PD-1, anti-PD-L1 or anti-CTLA-4 therapy were eligible; about 41% had some.

Libraries were prepared by immunoSEQ multiplex PCR; TCRdb keeps only in-frame clonotypes and omits some of them. This table has 40,000 to 50,000 clones, more than 85% appearing once. Blood was sampled at baseline, cycle 4 day 1, and cycle 7 day 1. The chain has TRBV6-5 and TRBJ2-3; 7 positions agree with TRBD2. The starting material was CD4+ or CD8+ T cells sorted from blood, obtained in a trial of the OX40 agonist ivuxolimab. The sequence came from an adult with an advanced solid tumor such as melanoma, head and neck, liver or kidney cancer. The CDR3 nucleotides are TGTGCCAGCAGTTACTCGATCGGGGGGAGCACAGATACGCAGTATTTT. It specifies CASSYSIGGSTDTQYF.